This is a list of T cell receptor beta chains from one sample in a study of T cells after yellow fever vaccination. One entry per CDR3 protein, called by TCRdb with MiXCR from the 5' RACE reads. The sample lists under 300,000 distinct CDR3 sequences; roughly 6.8% were seen once. The starting material was CD4+ T cells sorted from PBMCs, obtained on the day of the yellow fever booster vaccination. The receptors were gathered from a man aged 25 to 45 who received the YFV17D yellow fever vaccine. The CDR3 runs from the conserved cysteine through the conserved F or W. D genes are given only for firm matches. Rows give clone size only sometimes, using once, few, many, or a class for an expanded clone.

clone_size cdr3_length j_call v_call d_call cdr3_aa cdr3_nt
many 14 TRBJ2-5 TRBV20-1 NA CSAPSTARRETQYF TGCAGTGCTCCCTCTACGGCTAGGCGCGAGACCCAGTACTTC
few 13 TRBJ2-1 TRBV2 TRBD2 CASSLTSSAEQFF TGTGCCAGCAGTCTGACTAGCTCTGCTGAGCAGTTCTTC
many 16 TRBJ1-4 TRBV28 NA CASSFSPGRVNEKLFF TGTGCCAGCAGTTTCTCGCCGGGCAGGGTAAATGAAAAACTGTTTTTT
NA 13 TRBJ2-2 TRBV7-2 NA CASSLALNGELFF TGTGCCAGCAGCTTAGCGTTAAACGGGGAGCTGTTTTTT
few 14 TRBJ1-5 TRBV2 NA CASSVPGLQQPQHF TGTGCCAGCAGTGTCCCAGGGTTGCAACAGCCCCAGCATTTT
NA 15 TRBJ2-1 TRBV27 NA CASCLAGDPYNEQFF TGTGCCAGCTGTCTTGCCGGGGACCCCTACAATGAGCAGTTCTTC
many 12 TRBJ1-5 TRBV12-3/TRBV12-4 NA CASRQYAQPQHF TGTGCCAGCAGGCAATATGCACAGCCCCAGCATTTT
NA 14 TRBJ2-1 TRBV20-1 TRBD2 CSARASGRVNEQFF TGCAGTGCTAGAGCCAGCGGGAGAGTCAATGAGCAGTTCTTC
many 13 TRBJ2-7 TRBV28 TRBD2 CASSSGSIGEQYF TGTGCCAGTTCGAGCGGGAGTATCGGCGAGCAGTACTTC
many 16 TRBJ1-1 TRBV12-5 TRBD1 CASGLGTGAKSAEAFF TGTGCTAGTGGTTTGGGGACAGGGGCGAAGTCCGCTGAAGCTTTCTTT
NA 12 TRBJ2-5 TRBV7-2 NA CASSLGFKTQYF TGTGCCAGCAGCCTGGGATTCAAGACCCAGTACTTC
many 13 TRBJ2-1 TRBV20-1 TRBD2 CSARVAGLPEQFF TGCAGTGCTAGAGTGGCGGGACTACCGGAGCAGTTCTTC
NA 15 TRBJ2-5 TRBV5-1 TRBD1 CASSWGQGSSETQYF TGCGCCAGCAGCTGGGGACAGGGTAGTTCGGAGACCCAGTACTTC
few 11 TRBJ2-1 TRBV20-1 NA CSAWTANEQFF TGCAGTGCTTGGACTGCAAATGAGCAGTTCTTC
few 14 TRBJ2-7 TRBV5-1 NA CASSHGRARYEQYF TGCGCCAGCAGCCACGGACGGGCGCGTTACGAGCAGTACTTC
many 15 TRBJ2-3 TRBV7-2 NA CASSKSRVLTDTQYF TGTGCCAGCAGCAAGAGCAGGGTACTCACAGATACGCAGTATTTT
NA 19 TRBJ2-1 TRBV6-5 TRBD2 CASSYSTSGSLEGTGEQFF TGTGCCAGCAGTTACTCGACTAGCGGGAGTTTAGAGGGAACCGGTGAGCAGTTCTTC
NA 17 TRBJ2-7 TRBV3-1 NA CASSQVYVGTGSYEQYF TGTGCCAGCAGCCAAGTTTATGTTGGGACGGGATCCTACGAGCAGTACTTC
many 13 TRBJ2-7 TRBV15 NA CATSSRNTYEQYF TGTGCCACCAGCTCCCGAAACACTTACGAGCAGTACTTC
many 13 TRBJ2-7 TRBV10-2 NA CASRYFEGYEQYF TGCGCCAGCAGGTACTTCGAGGGGTACGAGCAGTACTTC
many 14 TRBJ1-2 TRBV15 TRBD1 CATSREGQGRVSTF TGTGCCACCAGCAGAGAAGGACAGGGTAGGGTATCCACCTTC
few 16 TRBJ2-6 TRBV24-1 NA CATSGQGLFGANVLTF TGTGCCACCAGTGGGCAGGGATTATTTGGGGCCAACGTCCTGACTTTC
few 11 TRBJ1-2 TRBV12-3/TRBV12-4 NA CASSNLVGYTF TGTGCCAGCAGCAATCTTGTTGGCTACACCTTC
NA 15 TRBJ2-1 TRBV10-3 TRBD2 CAISLLREGGNEQFF TGTGCCATCAGCCTTCTTCGGGAGGGGGGTAATGAGCAGTTCTTC
NA 16 TRBJ2-1 TRBV7-9 NA CASSWTPSAMYNEQFF TGTGCCAGCAGCTGGACCCCGTCCGCCATGTACAATGAGCAGTTCTTC
many 16 TRBJ2-3 TRBV20-1 TRBD1 CSASPWDRTNTDTQYF TGCAGTGCTAGCCCTTGGGACAGGACCAACACAGATACGCAGTATTTT
NA 17 TRBJ1-5 TRBV7-2 TRBD1 CASSLTSGARGVQPQHF TGTGCCAGCAGCTTGACTTCCGGGGCCAGGGGGGTTCAGCCCCAGCATTTT
few 17 TRBJ1-2 TRBV29-1 NA CSVGDGGLRESNYGYTF TGCAGCGTTGGAGATGGGGGGCTCCGTGAAAGTAACTATGGCTACACCTTC
few 16 TRBJ2-7 TRBV20-1 TRBD2 CSLGPNQAGALYEQYF TGCAGTCTCGGGCCGAACCAAGCGGGGGCCCTCTACGAGCAGTACTTC
NA 14 TRBJ2-7 TRBV7-8 NA CASSLGTSQYEQYF TGTGCCAGCAGCTTAGGTACTAGCCAATACGAGCAGTACTTC
many 11 TRBJ1-1 TRBV29-1 NA CSSAVNTEAFF TGCTCCAGCGCAGTGAACACTGAAGCTTTCTTT
NA 16 TRBJ2-5 TRBV4-1 TRBD1 CASSHMDRGHQETQYF TGCGCCAGCAGCCACATGGACAGGGGGCACCAAGAGACCCAGTACTTC
few 15 TRBJ1-5 TRBV27 NA CASSPLDSPNQPQHF TGTGCCAGCAGTCCACTGGACAGTCCGAATCAGCCCCAGCATTTT
many 15 TRBJ2-2 TRBV20-1 TRBD2 CSAGTSGSFTGELFF TGCAGTGCTGGGACTAGCGGGAGTTTCACCGGGGAGCTGTTTTTT
NA 15 TRBJ2-2 TRBV6-1 TRBD1 CASRARTGGPGELFF TGTGCCAGCCGGGCCCGGACAGGGGGCCCCGGGGAGCTGTTTTTT
NA 15 TRBJ2-5 TRBV28 NA CASMRTPGGGGTQYF TGTGCCAGCATGAGGACGCCGGGGGGCGGTGGGACCCAGTACTTC
NA 18 TRBJ2-1 TRBV3-1 TRBD1 CASSQDHSRTGERNEQFF TGTGCCAGCAGCCAAGATCATTCGCGGACAGGGGAAAGAAATGAGCAGTTCTTC
NA 14 TRBJ2-2 TRBV12-3/TRBV12-4 TRBD2 CASSFVREGGELFF TGTGCCAGCAGTTTTGTGCGGGAGGGCGGGGAGCTGTTTTTT
few 17 TRBJ2-7 TRBV6-1 NA CASAPGQGGNFKDEQYF TGTGCCAGCGCCCCGGGTCAGGGGGGCAACTTTAAAGACGAGCAGTACTTC
NA 12 TRBJ2-7 TRBV7-8 NA CASSLRRAEQYF TGTGCCAGCAGCCTTAGGAGGGCCGAGCAGTACTTC
few 14 TRBJ2-2 TRBV6-4 NA CASSTGPNTGELFF TGTGCCAGCAGCACAGGGCCGAACACCGGGGAGCTGTTTTTT